A few counts support the clone carrying this T cell receptor beta chain. Germline assignment: CDR1 ENHRY and CDR2 SYGVKD. V gave up 4 bases and J gave up 7 bases, with 8 bases separating them. CDR3 length: 13 residues. This entry belongs to a study of human T cells and chemical hapten exposure. Specified time point: pre-sensitization, week 0. Sample treatment: therapeutic diphenylcyclopropenone sensitization with weekly scalp DPC. TCRdb re-analysed the RACE reads in MiXCR, keeping a single row per CDR3 protein. The sample has about 250,000 distinct CDR3 sequences; around 7.7% are singletons. Material: whole blood, obtained in connection with sensitization to the hapten diphenylcyclopropenone (DPC). The rearrangement uses TRBV10-3 and TRBJ1-6; the D gene is possibly TRBD1 (5 bases). This receptor was taken from a man between 18 and 35 years old with alopecia areata. Some clones in this sample may be carry-over from other donors' samples. CDR3 sequence: CAISGDGNSPLHF. The CDR3 DNA is TGTGCCATCAGTGGGGACGGGAATTCACCCCTCCACTTT.